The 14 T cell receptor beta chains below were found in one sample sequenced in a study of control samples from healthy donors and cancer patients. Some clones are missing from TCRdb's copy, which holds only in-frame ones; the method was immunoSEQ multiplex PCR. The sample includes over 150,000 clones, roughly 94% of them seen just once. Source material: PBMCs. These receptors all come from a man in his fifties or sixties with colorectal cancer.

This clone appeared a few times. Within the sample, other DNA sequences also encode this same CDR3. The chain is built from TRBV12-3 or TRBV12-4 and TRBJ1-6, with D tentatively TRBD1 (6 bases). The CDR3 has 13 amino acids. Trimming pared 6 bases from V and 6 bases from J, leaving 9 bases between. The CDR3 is CASSPRGNSPLHF. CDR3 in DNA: TGTGCCAGCAGCCCCAGGGGTAATTCACCCCTCCACTTT.

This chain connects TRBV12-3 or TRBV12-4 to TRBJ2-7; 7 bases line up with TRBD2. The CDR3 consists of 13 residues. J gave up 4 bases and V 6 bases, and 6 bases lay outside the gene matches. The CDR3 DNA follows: TGTGCCAGCAGCATGGGACTACCATACGAGCAGTACTTC. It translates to CASSMGLPYEQYF.

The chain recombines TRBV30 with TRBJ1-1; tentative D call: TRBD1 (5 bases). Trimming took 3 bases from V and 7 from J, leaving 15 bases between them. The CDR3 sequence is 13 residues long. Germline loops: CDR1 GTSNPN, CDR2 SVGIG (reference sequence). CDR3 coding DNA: TGTGCCTGGAGCGAAGGGGCCAGAGTTGAAGCTTTCTTT. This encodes CAWSEGARVEAFF. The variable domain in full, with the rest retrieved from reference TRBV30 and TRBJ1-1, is SQTIHQWPATLVQPVGSPLSLECTVEGTSNPNLYWYRQAAGRGLQLLFYSVGIGQISSEVPQNLSASRPQDRQFILSSKKLLLSDSGFYLCAWSEGARVEAFFGQGTRLTVV.

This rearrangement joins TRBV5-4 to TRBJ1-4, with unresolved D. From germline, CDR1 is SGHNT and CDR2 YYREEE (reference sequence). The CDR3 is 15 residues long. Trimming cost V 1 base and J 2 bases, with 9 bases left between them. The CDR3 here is CASSLMVGTNEKLFF. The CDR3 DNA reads TGTGCCAGCAGCTTGATGGTTGGGACTAATGAAAAACTGTTTTTT.

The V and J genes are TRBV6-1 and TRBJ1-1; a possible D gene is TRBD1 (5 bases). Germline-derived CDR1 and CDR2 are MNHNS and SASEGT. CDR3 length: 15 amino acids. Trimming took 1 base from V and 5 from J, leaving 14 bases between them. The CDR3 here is CASSEGGQFSTEAFF. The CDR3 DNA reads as TGTGCCAGCAGTGAAGGGGGCCAGTTTAGTACTGAAGCTTTCTTT.

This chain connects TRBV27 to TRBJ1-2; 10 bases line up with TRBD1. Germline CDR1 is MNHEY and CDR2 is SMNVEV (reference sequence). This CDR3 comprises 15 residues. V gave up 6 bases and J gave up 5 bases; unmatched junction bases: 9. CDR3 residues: CASRKRGTGDYGYTF. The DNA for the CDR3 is TGTGCCAGCAGGAAACGAGGGACAGGGGATTATGGCTACACCTTC.

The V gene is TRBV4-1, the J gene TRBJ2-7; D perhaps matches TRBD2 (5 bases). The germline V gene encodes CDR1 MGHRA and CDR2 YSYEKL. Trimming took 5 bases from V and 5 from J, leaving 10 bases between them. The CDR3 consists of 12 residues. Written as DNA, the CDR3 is TGCGCCAGCAGCGAGGGAGATGACGAGCAGTACTTC. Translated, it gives CASSEGDDEQYF.

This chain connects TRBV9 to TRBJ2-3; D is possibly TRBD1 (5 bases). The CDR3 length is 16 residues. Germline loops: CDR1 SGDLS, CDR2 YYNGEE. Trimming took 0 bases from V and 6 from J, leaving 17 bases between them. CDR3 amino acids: CASSVGQGAPMDTQYF. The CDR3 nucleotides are TGTGCCAGCAGCGTAGGGCAGGGCGCTCCTATGGATACGCAGTATTTT.

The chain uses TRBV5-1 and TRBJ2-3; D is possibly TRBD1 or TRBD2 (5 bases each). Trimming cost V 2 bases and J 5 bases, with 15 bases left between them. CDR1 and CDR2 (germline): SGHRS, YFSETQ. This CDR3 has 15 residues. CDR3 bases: TGCGCCAGCAGCTTTTTGGGGGTCACAGGAGATACGCAGTATTTT. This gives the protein CASSFLGVTGDTQYF.

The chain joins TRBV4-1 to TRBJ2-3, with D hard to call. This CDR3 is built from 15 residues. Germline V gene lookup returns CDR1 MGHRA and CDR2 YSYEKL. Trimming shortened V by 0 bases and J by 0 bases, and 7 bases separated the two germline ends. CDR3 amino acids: CASSQDPGSTDTQYF. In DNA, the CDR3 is TGCGCCAGCAGCCAAGATCCCGGGAGCACAGATACGCAGTATTTT.

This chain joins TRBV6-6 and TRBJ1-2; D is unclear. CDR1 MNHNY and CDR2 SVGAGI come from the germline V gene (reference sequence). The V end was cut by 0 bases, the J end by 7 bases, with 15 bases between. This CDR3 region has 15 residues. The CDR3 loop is CASSYSVGSPRGYTF. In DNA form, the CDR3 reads TGTGCCAGCAGTTACTCAGTGGGTTCCCCACGTGGCTACACCTTC.

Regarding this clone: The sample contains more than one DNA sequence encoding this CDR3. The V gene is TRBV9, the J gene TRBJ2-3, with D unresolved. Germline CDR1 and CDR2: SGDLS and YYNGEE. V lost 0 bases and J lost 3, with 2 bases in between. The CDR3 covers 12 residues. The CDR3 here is CASSVATDTQYF. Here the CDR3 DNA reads TGTGCCAGCAGCGTAGCGACAGATACGCAGTATTTT.

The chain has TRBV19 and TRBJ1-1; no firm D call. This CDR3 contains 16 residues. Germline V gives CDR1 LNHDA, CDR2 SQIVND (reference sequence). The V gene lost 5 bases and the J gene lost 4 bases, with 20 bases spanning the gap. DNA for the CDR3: TGTGCCAGTAGTTTAAGCCCGGGCCACGAGGGCACTGAAGCTTTCTTT. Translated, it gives CASSLSPGHEGTEAFF.

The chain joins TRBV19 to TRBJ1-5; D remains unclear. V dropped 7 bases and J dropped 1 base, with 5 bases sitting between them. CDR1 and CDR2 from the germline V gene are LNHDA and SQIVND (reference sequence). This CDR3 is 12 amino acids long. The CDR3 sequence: CASTNSNQPQHF. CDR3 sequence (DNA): TGTGCCAGTACCAACAGCAATCAGCCCCAGCATTTT.